The sequence of this T cell receptor (beta chain) was determined in a study of cytomegalovirus exposure and HLA in healthy donors. Regarding the study as a whole: Confirmation was obtained in vitro that a few CMV-associated chains are specific for CMV antigens.

V trimming: 4 bases; J trimming: 4 bases; junction bases outside the gene matches: 3. The germline CDR1 and CDR2 sequences are SGHRS and YFSETQ. The CDR3 is made up of 13 amino acids. Clones were sequenced by immunoSEQ multiplex PCR, and TCRdb holds only the in-frame ones, with some missing. The data contain 330,000 or so clones, roughly 85% of them singletons. Of note for this clone: The antigen is undetermined.

Input material: PBMCs. This TCR was recovered from a woman between 18 and 30 years old in good health and CMV-seronegative. The gene calls are TRBV5-1 and TRBJ1-2, with TRBD1 matching 8 bases. CDR3: CASSPGQGYGYTF. CDR3 sequence (DNA): TGCGCCAGCAGCCCCGGACAGGGCTATGGCTACACCTTC.